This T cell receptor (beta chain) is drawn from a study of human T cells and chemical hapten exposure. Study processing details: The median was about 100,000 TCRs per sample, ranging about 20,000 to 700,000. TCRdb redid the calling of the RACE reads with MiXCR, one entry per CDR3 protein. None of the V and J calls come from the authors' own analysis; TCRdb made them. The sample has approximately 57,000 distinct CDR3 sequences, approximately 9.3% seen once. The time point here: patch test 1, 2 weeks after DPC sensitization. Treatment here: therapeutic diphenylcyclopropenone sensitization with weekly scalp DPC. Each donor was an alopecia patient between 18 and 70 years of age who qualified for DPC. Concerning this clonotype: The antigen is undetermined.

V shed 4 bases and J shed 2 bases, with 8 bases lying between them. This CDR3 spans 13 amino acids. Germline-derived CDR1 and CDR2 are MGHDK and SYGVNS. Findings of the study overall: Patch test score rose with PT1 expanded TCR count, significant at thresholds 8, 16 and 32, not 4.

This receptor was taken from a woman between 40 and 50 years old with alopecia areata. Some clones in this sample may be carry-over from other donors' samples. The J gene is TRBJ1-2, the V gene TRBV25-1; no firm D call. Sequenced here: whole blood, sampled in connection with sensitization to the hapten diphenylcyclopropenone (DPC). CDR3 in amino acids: CASSGGGNYGYTF. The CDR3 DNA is TGTGCCAGCAGTGGGGGAGGCAACTATGGCTACACCTTC.